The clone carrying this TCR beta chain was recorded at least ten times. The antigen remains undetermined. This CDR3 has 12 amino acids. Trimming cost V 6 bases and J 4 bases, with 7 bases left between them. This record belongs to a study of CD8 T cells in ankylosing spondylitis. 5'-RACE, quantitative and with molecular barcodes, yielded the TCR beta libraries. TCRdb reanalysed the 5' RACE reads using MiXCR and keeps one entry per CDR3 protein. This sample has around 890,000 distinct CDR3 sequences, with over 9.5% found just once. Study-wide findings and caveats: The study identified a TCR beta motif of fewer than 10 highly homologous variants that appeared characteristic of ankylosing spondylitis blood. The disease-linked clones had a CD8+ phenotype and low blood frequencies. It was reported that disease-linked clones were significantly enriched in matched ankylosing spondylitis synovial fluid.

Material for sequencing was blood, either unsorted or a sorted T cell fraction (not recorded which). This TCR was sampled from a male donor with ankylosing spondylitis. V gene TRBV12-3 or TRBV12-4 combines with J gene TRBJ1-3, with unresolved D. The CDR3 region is CASSFLGNTIYF. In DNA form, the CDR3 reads TGTGCCAGCAGCTTCCTCGGAAACACCATATATTTT.